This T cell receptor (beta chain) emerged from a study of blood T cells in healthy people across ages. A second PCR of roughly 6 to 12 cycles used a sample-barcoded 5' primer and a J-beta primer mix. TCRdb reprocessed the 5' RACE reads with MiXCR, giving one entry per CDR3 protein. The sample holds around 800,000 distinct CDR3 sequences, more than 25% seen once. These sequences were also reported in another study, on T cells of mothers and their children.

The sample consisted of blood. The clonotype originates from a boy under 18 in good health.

This CDR3 is CAITGGRDEQFF. CDR3 nucleotide sequence: TGTGCCATTACCGGGGGCCGCGATGAGCAGTTCTTC. This sequence joins TRBV6-6 and TRBJ2-7; D assignment may be TRBD1 or TRBD2 (6 bases each). The assigned J gene may be wrong: the sequence end matches TRBJ2-1 better. The CDR3 is made up of 12 amino acids. Per germline, CDR1 MNHNY and CDR2 SVGAGI (reference sequence).